The clone carrying this T cell receptor beta chain came up a few times. These data belong to a study of spatial heterogeneity in lung cancer. At the level of the study: When follow-up PBMC samples existed, they were sequenced (at a median of about two years after resection). The count of detected beta-chain sequences consistently exceeded that of alpha-chain sequences.

Time point: blood at routine non-recurrence follow-up after resection. Whole RNA from tumor, nontumor lung or frozen PBMC was sequenced unsorted. Each TCR cDNA molecule carried a unique molecular identifier. In TCRdb, the 5' RACE reads were re-called with MiXCR into one record per CDR3 protein. The profile covers tens of thousands of distinct CDR3 sequences, with approximately 8% appearing a single time and 9.4% taken by the ten largest. This clonotype was obtained from a male donor with early-stage non-small cell lung cancer. Here the sequenced sample was PBMCs, taken at follow-up.

DNA for the CDR3: TGCAGTACCTTTCGCCTTTTGAGGGGGGCCGGCGCAGATACGCAGTATTTT. Residues: CSTFRLLRGAGADTQYF. The chain couples TRBV20-1 to TRBJ2-3; either TRBD1 or TRBD2 may supply D (6 bases each). Germline-derived CDR1 and CDR2 are DFQATT and SNEGSKA (reference sequence). Trimming cost V 8 bases and J 4 bases, with 28 bases left between them. The CDR3 spans 17 residues.